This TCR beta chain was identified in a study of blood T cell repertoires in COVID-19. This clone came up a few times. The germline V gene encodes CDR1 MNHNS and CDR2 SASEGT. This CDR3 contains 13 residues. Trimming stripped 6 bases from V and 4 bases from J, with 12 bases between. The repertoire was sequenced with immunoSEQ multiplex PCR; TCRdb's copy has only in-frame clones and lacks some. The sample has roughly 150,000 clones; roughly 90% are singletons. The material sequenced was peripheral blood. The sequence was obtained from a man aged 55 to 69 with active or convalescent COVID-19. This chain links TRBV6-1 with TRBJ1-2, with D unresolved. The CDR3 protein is CASSIRELYGYTF. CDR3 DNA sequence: TGTGCCAGCAGCATCCGGGAGCTCTATGGCTACACCTTC.